This T cell receptor beta chain is drawn from a study of T cells in Graves' hyperthyroidism and ophthalmopathy. Study as a whole: Prior to any treatment, at the point of initial diagnosis, peripheral blood was collected. Findings of the study overall: Ophthalmopathy cases were set apart from stable hyperthyroidism by a 13 V-J model.

As for this clonotype: The antigen is unknown.

The PBMCs had their origin in 7.5 to 10 ml of fresh peripheral blood. This CDR3 is built from 18 residues. V lost 6 bases, J lost 2 bases, and 13 bases stayed unmatched. Germline lookup yields CDR1 MDHEN and CDR2 SYDVKM. Amplified regions were TCR beta CDR3 sequences from RNA transcripts. The HTBI primer set drove a first-round RT-PCR of the TCR CDR3. TCRdb redid the calling of the multiplex PCR reads with MiXCR, one entry per CDR3 protein. The sample records about 610,000 distinct CDR3 sequences, roughly 15% being singletons. Sequenced: blood. The V call is TRBV28, the J call TRBJ2-7, with 13 positions matching TRBD2. The TCR sequence derives from a woman aged 40-49 years with Graves' ophthalmopathy. The CDR3 DNA is TGTGCCAGCAGCCCCCTTTGGGGTACTAGCGGGAGGGCCTACGAGCAGTACTTC. Translated: CASSPLWGTSGRAYEQYF.